The source of this TCR beta chain is a study of control samples from healthy donors and cancer patients. V shed 3 bases and J 10 bases; nucleotides not matched to a gene: 8. CDR1 is LGHNA and CDR2 is YSLEER in the germline V gene. The CDR3 loop spans 13 amino acids. TCRdb's table, derived via immunoSEQ multiplex PCR, lists solely in-frame clones and lacks some. The data show 45,000 to 60,000 clones, with around 94% seen just once and approximately 0.8% held by the top ten. The V call is TRBV4-3, the J call TRBJ1-2; 7 nucleotides align to TRBD1. This sequence was found in a man younger than 40 with colorectal cancer. Sequencing used PBMCs. The CDR3 here is CASSQSITGVYTF. CDR3 bases: TGCGCCAGCAGCCAGTCTATTACAGGGGTCTACACCTTC.